This TCR beta chain was identified in a study of cytomegalovirus exposure and HLA in healthy donors. Study-level information: Findings of an earlier analysis included about 100 million unique TCR beta sequences from 170 million or so T cells. There were about 85 million unique TCRs (from HLA-typed donors) in an early data release.

As to this clone: As yet, its antigen is unknown. At the DNA level, this CDR3 is encoded by other sequences in the same sample as well.

V shed 1 base and J 1 base; nucleotides not matched to a gene: 4. This CDR3 comprises 17 residues. Germline CDR1 LGHNA, CDR2 YNFKEQ. The PCR made use of 60 Vbeta and 13 Jbeta primers. Profiled with immunoSEQ multiplex PCR; TCRdb holds only in-frame clones, not every one. The table lists about 160,000 clones, under 80% of them singletons, with roughly 2% in the top ten. Study conclusions and caveats: Later analysis identified about 17,000 TCR beta sequences associated with HLA alleles, using a false discovery rate threshold of 0.05.

This chain uses TRBV4-2 with TRBJ1-5; TRBD1 matches 10 bases. Source material: PBMCs. This TCR came from a female donor in good health and CMV-seronegative. The CDR3 spells CASSQGGTGESNQPQHF. In DNA form, the CDR3 reads TGTGCCAGCAGCCAAGGCGGGACAGGGGAGAGCAATCAGCCCCAGCATTTT.